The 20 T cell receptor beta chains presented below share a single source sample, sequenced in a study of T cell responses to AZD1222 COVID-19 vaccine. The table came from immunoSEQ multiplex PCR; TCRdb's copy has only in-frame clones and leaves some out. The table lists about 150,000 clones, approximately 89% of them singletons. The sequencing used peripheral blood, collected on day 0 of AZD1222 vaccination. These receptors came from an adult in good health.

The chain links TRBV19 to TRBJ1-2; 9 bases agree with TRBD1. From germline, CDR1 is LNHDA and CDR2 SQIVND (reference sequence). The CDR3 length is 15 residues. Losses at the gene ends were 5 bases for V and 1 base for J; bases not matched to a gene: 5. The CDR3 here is CASSSRQGDNYGYTF. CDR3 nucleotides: TGTGCCAGTAGTTCTCGACAGGGGGATAACTATGGCTACACCTTC. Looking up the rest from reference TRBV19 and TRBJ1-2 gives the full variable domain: DGGITQSPKYLFRKEGQNVTLSCEQNLNHDAMYWYRQDPGQGLRLIYYSQIVNDFQKGDIAEGYSVSREKKESFPLTVTSAQKNPTAFYLCASSSRQGDNYGYTFGSGTRLTVV.

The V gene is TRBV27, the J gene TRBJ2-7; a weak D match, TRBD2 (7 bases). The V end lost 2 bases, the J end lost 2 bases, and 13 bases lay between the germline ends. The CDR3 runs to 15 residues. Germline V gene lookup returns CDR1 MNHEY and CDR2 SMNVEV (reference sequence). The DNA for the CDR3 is TGTGCCAGCAGTTTAGTGGGGGGGCGCACCTACGAGCAGTACTTC. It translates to CASSLVGGRTYEQYF.

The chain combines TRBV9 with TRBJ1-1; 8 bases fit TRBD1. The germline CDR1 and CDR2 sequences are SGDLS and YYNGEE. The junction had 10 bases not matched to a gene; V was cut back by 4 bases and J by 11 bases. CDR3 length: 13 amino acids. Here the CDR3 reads CASSPLDRDVAFF. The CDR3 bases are TGTGCCAGCAGCCCCCTGGACAGGGACGTGGCTTTCTTT.

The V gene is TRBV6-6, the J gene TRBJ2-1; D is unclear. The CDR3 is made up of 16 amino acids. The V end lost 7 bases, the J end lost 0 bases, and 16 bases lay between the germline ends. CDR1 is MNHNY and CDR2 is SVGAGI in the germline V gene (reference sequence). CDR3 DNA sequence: TGTGCCAGCAACCCCCTAGGGAAGAGCTCCTACAATGAGCAGTTCTTC. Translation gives CASNPLGKSSYNEQFF.

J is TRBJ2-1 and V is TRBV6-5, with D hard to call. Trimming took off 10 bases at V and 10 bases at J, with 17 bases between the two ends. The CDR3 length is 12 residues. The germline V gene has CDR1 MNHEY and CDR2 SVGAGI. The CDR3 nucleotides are TGTGCCACCCATTCCGCTATCCTCGAGCAGTTCTTC. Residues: CATHSAILEQFF.

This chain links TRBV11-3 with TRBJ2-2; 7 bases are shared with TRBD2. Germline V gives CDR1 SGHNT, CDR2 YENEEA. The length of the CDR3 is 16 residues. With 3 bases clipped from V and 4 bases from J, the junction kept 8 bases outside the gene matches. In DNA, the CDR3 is TGTGCCAGCAGCTTGGCCCTGGCTAGCGGCACCGGGGAGCTGTTTTTT. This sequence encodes CASSLALASGTGELFF.

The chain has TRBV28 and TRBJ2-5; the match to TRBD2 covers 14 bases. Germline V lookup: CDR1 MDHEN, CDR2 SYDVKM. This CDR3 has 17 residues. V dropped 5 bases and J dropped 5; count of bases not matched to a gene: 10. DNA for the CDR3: TGTGCCAGCAGTACCTCGAGACTAGCGGGAGGGCGTGAGACCCAGTACTTC. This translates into CASSTSRLAGGRETQYF. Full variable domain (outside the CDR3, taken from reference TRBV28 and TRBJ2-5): DVKVTQSSRYLVKRTGEKVFLECVQDMDHENMFWYRQDPGLGLRLIYFSYDVKMKEKGDIPEGYSVSREKKERFSLILESASTNQTSMYLCASSTSRLAGGRETQYFGPGTRLLVL.

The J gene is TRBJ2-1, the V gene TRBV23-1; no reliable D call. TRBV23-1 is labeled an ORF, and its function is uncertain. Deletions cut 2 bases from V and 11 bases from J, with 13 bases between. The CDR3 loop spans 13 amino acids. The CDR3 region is CASSQQSDQKQFF. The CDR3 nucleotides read TGCGCCAGCAGTCAACAATCGGATCAAAAGCAGTTCTTC.

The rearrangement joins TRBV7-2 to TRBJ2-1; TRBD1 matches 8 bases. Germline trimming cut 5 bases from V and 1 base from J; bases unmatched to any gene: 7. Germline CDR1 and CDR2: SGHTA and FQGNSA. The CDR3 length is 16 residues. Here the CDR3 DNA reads TGTGCCAGCAGCCTGGGACAGGCCGCTTCCTACAATGAGCAGTTCTTC. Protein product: CASSLGQAASYNEQFF.

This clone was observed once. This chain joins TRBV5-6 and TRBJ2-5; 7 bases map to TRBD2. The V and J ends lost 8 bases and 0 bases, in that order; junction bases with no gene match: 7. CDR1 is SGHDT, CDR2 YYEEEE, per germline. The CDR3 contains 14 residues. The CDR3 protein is CASTIAGYQETQYF. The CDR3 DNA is TGTGCCAGTACCATAGCGGGCTACCAAGAGACCCAGTACTTC.

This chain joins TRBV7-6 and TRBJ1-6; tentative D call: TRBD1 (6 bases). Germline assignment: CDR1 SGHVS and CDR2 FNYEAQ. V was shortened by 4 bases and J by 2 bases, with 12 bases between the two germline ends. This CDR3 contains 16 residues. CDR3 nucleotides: TGTGCCAGCAGCTCCCAACCAGGGGCCTATAATTCACCCCTCCACTTT. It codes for CASSSQPGAYNSPLHF.

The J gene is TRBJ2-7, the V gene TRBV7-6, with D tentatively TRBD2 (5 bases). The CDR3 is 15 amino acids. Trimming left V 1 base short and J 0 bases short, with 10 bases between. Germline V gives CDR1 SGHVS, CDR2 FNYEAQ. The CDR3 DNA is TGTGCCAGCAGCTTAGTGCCGGGGTACTCCTACGAGCAGTACTTC. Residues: CASSLVPGYSYEQYF.

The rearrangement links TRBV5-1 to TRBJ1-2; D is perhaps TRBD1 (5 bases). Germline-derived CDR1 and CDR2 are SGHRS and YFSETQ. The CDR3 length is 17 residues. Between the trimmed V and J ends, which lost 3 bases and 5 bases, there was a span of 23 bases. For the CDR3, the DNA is TGCGCCAGCAGCTCCGCCGGGACCCCTGGTGGAGCGTATGGCTACACCTTC. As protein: CASSSAGTPGGAYGYTF.

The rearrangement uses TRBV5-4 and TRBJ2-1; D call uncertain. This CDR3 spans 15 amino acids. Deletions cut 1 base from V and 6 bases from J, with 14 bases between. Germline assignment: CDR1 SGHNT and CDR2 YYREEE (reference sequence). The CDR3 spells CASSLSLGEINEQFF. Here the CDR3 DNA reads TGTGCCAGCAGCTTGTCGTTAGGCGAGATCAATGAGCAGTTCTTC.

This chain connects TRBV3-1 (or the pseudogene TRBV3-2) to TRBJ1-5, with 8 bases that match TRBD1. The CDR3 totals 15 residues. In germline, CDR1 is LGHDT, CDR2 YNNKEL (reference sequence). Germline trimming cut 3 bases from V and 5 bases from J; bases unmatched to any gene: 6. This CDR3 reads CASSHTDRADQPQHF. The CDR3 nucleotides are TGTGCCAGCAGCCATACGGACAGGGCGGATCAGCCCCAGCATTTT.

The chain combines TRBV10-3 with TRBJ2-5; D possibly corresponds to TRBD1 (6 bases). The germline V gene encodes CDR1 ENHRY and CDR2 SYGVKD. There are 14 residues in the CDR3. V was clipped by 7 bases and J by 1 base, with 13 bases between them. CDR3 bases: TGTGCCATCAAAGGACAGCTATTCCAAGAGACCCAGTACTTC. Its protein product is CAIKGQLFQETQYF.

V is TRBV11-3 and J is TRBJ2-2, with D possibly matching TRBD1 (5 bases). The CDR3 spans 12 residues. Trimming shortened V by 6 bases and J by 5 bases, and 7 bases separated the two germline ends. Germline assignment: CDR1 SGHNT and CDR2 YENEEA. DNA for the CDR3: TGTGCCAGCAGGGGGCAGACCGGGGAGCTGTTTTTT. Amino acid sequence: CASRGQTGELFF.

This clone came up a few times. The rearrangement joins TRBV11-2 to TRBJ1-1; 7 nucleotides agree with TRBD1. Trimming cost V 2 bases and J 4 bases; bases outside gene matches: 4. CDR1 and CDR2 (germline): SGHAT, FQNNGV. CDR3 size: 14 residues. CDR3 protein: CASSLTDRATEAFF. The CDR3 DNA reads TGTGCCAGCAGCTTAACCGACAGGGCCACTGAAGCTTTCTTT.

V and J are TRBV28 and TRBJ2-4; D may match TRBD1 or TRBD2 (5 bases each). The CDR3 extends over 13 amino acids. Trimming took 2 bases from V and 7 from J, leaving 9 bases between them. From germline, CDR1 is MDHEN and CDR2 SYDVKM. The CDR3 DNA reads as TGTGCCAGCAGTTTAGAGGGGTGGAACATTCAGTACTTC. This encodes CASSLEGWNIQYF.

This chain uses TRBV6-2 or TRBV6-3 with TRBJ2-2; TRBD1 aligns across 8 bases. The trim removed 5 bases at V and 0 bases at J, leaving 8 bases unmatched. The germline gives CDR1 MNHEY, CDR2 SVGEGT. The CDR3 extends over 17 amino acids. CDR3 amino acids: CASSTNPRGPNTGELFF. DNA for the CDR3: TGTGCCAGCAGTACGAACCCCAGGGGGCCGAACACCGGGGAGCTGTTTTTT.